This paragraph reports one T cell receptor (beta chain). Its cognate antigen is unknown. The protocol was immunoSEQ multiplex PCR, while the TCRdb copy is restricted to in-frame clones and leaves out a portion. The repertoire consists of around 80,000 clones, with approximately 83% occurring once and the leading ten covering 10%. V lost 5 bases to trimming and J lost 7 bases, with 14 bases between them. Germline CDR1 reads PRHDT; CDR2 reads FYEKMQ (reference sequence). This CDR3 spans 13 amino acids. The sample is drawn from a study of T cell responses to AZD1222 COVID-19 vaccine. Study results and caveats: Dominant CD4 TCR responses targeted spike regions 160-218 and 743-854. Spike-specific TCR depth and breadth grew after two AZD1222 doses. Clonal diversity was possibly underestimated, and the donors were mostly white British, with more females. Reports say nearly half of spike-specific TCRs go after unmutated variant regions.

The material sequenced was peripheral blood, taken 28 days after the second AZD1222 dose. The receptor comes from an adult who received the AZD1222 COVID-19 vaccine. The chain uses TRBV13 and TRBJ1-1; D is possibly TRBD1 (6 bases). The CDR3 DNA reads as TGTGCCAGCAGCCCAGAGACAGGCATTGAAGCTTTCTTT. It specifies CASSPETGIEAFF.